Each of the 9 T cell receptor beta chains below was sequenced from the same sample in a study of cytomegalovirus exposure and HLA in healthy donors. It was with 60 Vbeta and 13 Jbeta primers that the PCR ran. Here immunoSEQ multiplex PCR was the method, and the copy in TCRdb shows in-frame clones only, minus some. Of about 98,000 clones in the sample, under 75% are singletons; the top ten hold 1.2%. Source material: PBMCs. Every receptor here comes from a female donor in good health and CMV-seronegative.

The V and J genes are TRBV28 and TRBJ2-5; D is ambiguous. This CDR3 has 12 amino acids. From germline, CDR1 is MDHEN and CDR2 SYDVKM. Trimming took off 2 bases at V and 4 bases at J, with 5 bases between the two ends. This CDR3 reads CASSLRGETQYF. The CDR3 nucleotides are TGTGCCAGCAGTTTAAGAGGAGAGACCCAGTACTTC.

Notes on this clone: A junction end diverges from the germline sequence, so it may reflect a read error. The chain is built from TRBV30 and TRBJ2-3, with 13 positions matching TRBD2. This CDR3 region has 17 residues. Germline V CDR1 and CDR2: GTSNPN, SVGIG (reference sequence). The CDR3 DNA follows: TGTGACTGGAAAGGACTAGCGGGGGCCCTAAGCACAGATACGCAGTATTTT. This codes for CDWKGLAGALSTDTQYF.

The gene calls are TRBV12-5 and TRBJ1-1, with no clear D. Germline V lookup: CDR1 LGHNT, CDR2 FRNRAP. This CDR3 spans 13 amino acids. Trimming pared 2 bases from V and 1 base from J, leaving 5 bases between. The CDR3 region is CASGLPQNTEAFF. The DNA of the CDR3 is TGTGCTAGTGGTTTGCCCCAGAACACTGAAGCTTTCTTT.

The chain joins TRBV5-6 to TRBJ2-7, with a tentative D call TRBD1 (5 bases). This CDR3 is 14 amino acids long. Trimming cost V 0 bases and J 3 bases, with 10 bases left between them. Germline V gene lookup returns CDR1 SGHDT and CDR2 YYEEEE. For the CDR3, the DNA is TGTGCCAGCAGCTTGGGTGGGGCTATCTACGAGCAGTACTTC. This gives the protein CASSLGGAIYEQYF.

V usage is TRBV6-5 and J usage is TRBJ1-5; no definite D call. Germline V CDR1 and CDR2: MNHEY, SVGAGI. The germline V and J ends were trimmed by 0 bases and 5 bases, with 11 bases remaining between them. CDR3 length: 15 residues. The CDR3 loop is CASSYSGGSDQPQHF. Here the CDR3 DNA reads TGTGCCAGCAGTTACTCCGGCGGGTCGGATCAGCCCCAGCATTTT.

This chain connects TRBV19 to TRBJ2-6, with D possibly TRBD1 on 5 matching bases. V lost 3 bases and J lost 13, with 7 bases in between. Germline CDR1 reads LNHDA; CDR2 reads SQIVND (reference sequence). This CDR3 comprises 11 residues. The CDR3 DNA reads TGTGCCAGTAGTATGGACACGGTCCTGACTTTC. Translation: CASSMDTVLTF.

V gene TRBV9 combines with J gene TRBJ2-3, with D possibly matching TRBD1 (6 bases). Germline V gives CDR1 SGDLS, CDR2 YYNGEE. The CDR3 length is 15 residues. Trimming shortened V by 4 bases and J by 4 bases, and 16 bases separated the two germline ends. CDR3 region: CASSPEGVAPDTQYF. In nucleotides, the CDR3 is TGTGCCAGCAGCCCAGAGGGGGTAGCCCCAGATACGCAGTATTTT.

V usage is TRBV7-2 and J usage is TRBJ1-2, with 8 bases aligning to TRBD1. V lost 4 bases, J lost 4 bases, and 8 bases stayed unmatched. Germline values: CDR1 SGHTA, CDR2 FQGNSA. The CDR3 loop spans 15 amino acids. CDR3: CASSSTPTGVYGYTF. The CDR3 bases are TGTGCCAGCAGCTCAACACCGACAGGGGTCTATGGCTACACCTTC.

The V and J genes are TRBV7-2 and TRBJ1-1; D unresolved. The CDR3 is 14 residues long. Germline-derived CDR1 and CDR2 are SGHTA and FQGNSA. The V and J ends lost 3 bases and 3 bases respectively, with 11 bases between them. CDR3 in amino acids: CASSFSVRDTEAFF. Here the CDR3 DNA reads TGTGCCAGCAGCTTTTCGGTCCGGGACACTGAAGCTTTCTTT. The entire variable domain, with the rest obtained from reference TRBV7-2 and TRBJ1-1, is as follows: GAGVSQSPSNKVTEKGKDVELRCDPISGHTALYWYRQSLGQGLEFLIYFQGNSAPDKSGLPSDRFSAERTGGSVSTLTIQRTQQEDSAVYLCASSFSVRDTEAFFGQGTRLTVV.